The 20 T cell receptor beta chains below all came from one sample that was sequenced in a study of T cell responses to AZD1222 COVID-19 vaccine. Only in-frame clones appear in the TCRdb table, and some are missing; sequencing was by immunoSEQ multiplex PCR. Here the sample spans more than 95,000 clones, roughly 90% being singletons. The source material was peripheral blood, sampled on day 0 of AZD1222 vaccination. The receptors were gathered from an adult in good health.

The chain carries TRBV6-6 and TRBJ1-5; the match to TRBD1 covers 9 bases. Losses at the gene ends were 6 bases for V and 3 bases for J; bases not matched to a gene: 9. From germline, CDR1 is MNHNY and CDR2 SVGAGI (reference sequence). CDR3 length: 16 amino acids. The CDR3 nucleotides read TGTGCCAGCAGAAACACCGGGACAGGGCACAATCAGCCCCAGCATTTT. Translation: CASRNTGTGHNQPQHF.

In its sample, this clone was seen a few times. V gene TRBV10-3 combines with J gene TRBJ1-1; no firm D call. Germline CDR1 ENHRY, CDR2 SYGVKD. V shed 6 bases and J shed 0 bases, with 2 bases lying between them. The CDR3 length is 11 residues. The CDR3 nucleotides read TGTGCCATCAGCATGAACACTGAAGCTTTCTTT. This codes for CAISMNTEAFF.

This chain uses TRBV18 with TRBJ2-6; tentatively, D is TRBD1 or TRBD2 (5 bases each). The germline CDR1 and CDR2 sequences are KGHSH and LQKENI. The CDR3 is 15 amino acids. The germline V and J ends were trimmed by 6 bases and 0 bases, with 9 bases remaining between them. The CDR3 spells CASSPGTSGANVLTF. For the CDR3, the DNA is TGTGCCAGCTCGCCCGGGACCTCTGGGGCCAACGTCCTGACTTTC.

This clone was picked up a small number of times. The chain links TRBV27 to TRBJ1-5, with 8 bases aligning to TRBD1. With 6 bases clipped from V and 7 bases from J, the junction kept 8 bases outside the gene matches. Per the germline V gene, CDR1 is MNHEY and CDR2 is SMNVEV (reference sequence). The CDR3 extends over 14 amino acids. The CDR3 loop is CASSMDRDEQPQHF. The DNA of the CDR3 is TGTGCCAGCAGCATGGACAGGGACGAACAGCCCCAGCATTTT.

A single count supports this clone. The gene calls are TRBV11-1 and TRBJ2-7; D is unresolved. V gave up 4 bases and J gave up 2 bases, with 15 bases separating them. CDR3 length equals 15 residues. Germline assignment: CDR1 SGHAT and CDR2 FQDESV (reference sequence). CDR3 DNA sequence: TGTGCCAGCAGCTCCCACTCCGCAACAACCTACGAGCAGTACTTC. Protein product: CASSSHSATTYEQYF.

This rearrangement joins TRBV10-3 to TRBJ2-7; D unresolved. The CDR3 is 11 residues long. The germline gives CDR1 ENHRY, CDR2 SYGVKD. Trimming cost V 3 bases and J 3 bases, with 3 bases left between them. The CDR3 loop reads CAISDRYEQYF. CDR3 coding DNA: TGTGCCATCAGTGACCGCTACGAGCAGTACTTC.

The V call is TRBV11-2, the J call TRBJ1-3, with 8 positions matching TRBD1. This CDR3 contains 19 residues. Germline CDR1 and CDR2: SGHAT and FQNNGV. V lost 2 bases, J lost 2 bases, and 14 bases stayed unmatched. CDR3 sequence reads: CASSLRTGLRNQTGNTIYF. The CDR3 bases are TGTGCCAGCAGCTTAAGGACAGGGCTAAGAAACCAAACTGGAAACACCATATATTTT. The variable domain in full, completed from reference TRBV11-2 and TRBJ1-3, reads EAGVAQSPRYKIIEKRQSVAFWCNPISGHATLYWYQQILGQGPKLLIQFQNNGVVDDSQLPKDRFSAERLKGVDSTLKIQPAKLEDSAVYLCASSLRTGLRNQTGNTIYFGEGSWLTVV.

This sequence joins TRBV29-1 and TRBJ2-7; tentatively, D is TRBD1 (6 bases). Germline V gene data show CDR1 as SQVTM and CDR2 as ANQGSEA. V gave up 7 bases and J gave up 2 bases, with 15 bases separating them. CDR3 length: 13 residues. Here the CDR3 reads CSGRVGATYEQYF. For the CDR3, the DNA is TGCAGCGGAAGGGTGGGGGCCACCTACGAGCAGTACTTC.

The chain employs TRBV2 and TRBJ2-5; no reliable D call. The CDR3 covers 14 residues. CDR1 and CDR2 (germline): SNHLY, FYNNEI. V shed 3 bases and J shed 5 bases, with 13 bases lying between them. The CDR3 sequence: CASSDAATLETQYF. In DNA form, the CDR3 reads TGTGCCAGCAGTGACGCCGCGACGTTGGAGACCCAGTACTTC. Using reference TRBV2 and TRBJ2-5 for the parts outside the CDR3, the full variable domain is EPEVTQTPSHQVTQMGQEVILRCVPISNHLYFYWYRQILGQKVEFLVSFYNNEISEKSEIFDDQFSVERPDGSNFTLKIRSTKLEDSAMYFCASSDAATLETQYFGPGTRLLVL.

The chain is built from TRBV10-3 and TRBJ2-3, with D perhaps matching TRBD1 (6 bases). This CDR3 comprises 14 residues. Trimming shortened V by 9 bases and J by 6 bases, and 19 bases separated the two germline ends. Germline values: CDR1 ENHRY, CDR2 SYGVKD. CDR3: CAIGQGLRGDTQYF. DNA for the CDR3: TGTGCCATTGGGCAGGGGCTCCGAGGGGATACGCAGTATTTT.

The chain couples TRBV11-3 to TRBJ1-2; D gene ambiguous. Looked up from germline, CDR1 is SGHNT and CDR2 is YENEEA. The ends were cut back, 0 bases at V and 3 bases at J, with 14 bases in the middle. CDR3 length: 16 residues. The CDR3 loop reads CASSLDGGNTDYGYTF. CDR3 bases: TGTGCCAGCAGCTTAGATGGAGGGAACACCGACTATGGCTACACCTTC.

V usage is TRBV10-3 and J usage is TRBJ1-1; TRBD1 matches 10 bases. Germline-derived CDR1 and CDR2 are ENHRY and SYGVKD. V trimming: 4 bases; J trimming: 6 bases; junction bases outside the gene matches: 8. The CDR3 length is 15 residues. The CDR3 reads CAISGPTGGRAEAFF. The CDR3 DNA sequence: TGTGCCATCAGTGGCCCGACAGGGGGCAGGGCTGAAGCTTTCTTT.

This clone was found many times. This chain uses TRBV6-2 or TRBV6-3 with TRBJ1-1, with D unclear. The V end was cut by 4 bases, the J end by 1 base, with 7 bases between. The CDR3 sequence is 13 residues long. CDR1 and CDR2 (germline): MNHEY, SVGEGT. The CDR3 sequence is CASSLRENTEAFF. Here the CDR3 DNA reads TGTGCCAGCAGTTTGCGGGAGAACACTGAAGCTTTCTTT.

This clone appeared a single time. The chain couples TRBV7-9 to TRBJ2-1; D uncertain. The CDR3 runs 12 residues. V gave up 5 bases and J gave up 4 bases, with 6 bases separating them. Germline V gives CDR1 SEHNR, CDR2 FQNEAQ (reference sequence). DNA for the CDR3: TGTGCCAGCAGCATTTCATACAATGAGCAGTTCTTC. This gives the protein CASSISYNEQFF.

This chain joins TRBV28 and TRBJ2-5; a possible D gene is TRBD1 (5 bases). Germline V gene lookup returns CDR1 MDHEN and CDR2 SYDVKM. Between the trimmed V and J ends, which lost 8 bases and 2 bases, there was a span of 15 bases. There are 14 residues in the CDR3. CDR3 DNA: TGTGCCAGCGGCCCGGGCAGGGCACAAGAGACCCAGTACTTC. Amino acids: CASGPGRAQETQYF.

The chain recombines TRBV5-1 with TRBJ2-3, with 13 bases fitting TRBD2. Germline V lookup: CDR1 SGHRS, CDR2 YFSETQ. CDR3 length equals 19 residues. The J segment lost 1 base and the V segment lost 0 bases, leaving 8 bases of the junction unmatched. CDR3 nucleotides: TGCGCCAGCAGCTTGGGACTAGCGGGGGGCCCCACCCGCACAGATACGCAGTATTTT. Its translation is CASSLGLAGGPTRTDTQYF. The variable domain in full, completed from reference TRBV5-1 and TRBJ2-3, reads KAGVTQTPRYLIKTRGQQVTLSCSPISGHRSVSWYQQTPGQGLQFLFEYFSETQRNKGNFPGRFSGRQFSNSRSEMNVSTLELGDSALYLCASSLGLAGGPTRTDTQYFGPGTRLTVL.

This clone occurred a few times. The rearrangement uses TRBV30 and TRBJ1-3; D gene unclear. V was shortened by 2 bases and J by 4 bases, with 9 bases between the two germline ends. The CDR3 covers 13 residues. CDR1 is GTSNPN and CDR2 is SVGIG in the germline V gene (reference sequence). CDR3: CAWSPDLGNTIYF. The CDR3 DNA reads as TGTGCCTGGAGTCCTGACTTGGGAAACACCATATATTTT.

The J gene is TRBJ1-1, the V gene TRBV27, with a tentative D call TRBD1 (6 bases). The CDR3 contains 13 residues. CDR1 is MNHEY, CDR2 SMNVEV, per germline (reference sequence). With 5 bases removed from V and 5 bases from J, the gap between germline ends came to 12 bases. The CDR3 sequence: CASSTYRVTEAFF. The CDR3 DNA reads TGTGCCAGCAGTACCTACAGGGTTACTGAAGCTTTCTTT.

The CDR3 loop is CASSLNAGGYTF. DNA of the CDR3: TGTGCCAGCAGCTTAAACGCTGGTGGCTACACCTTC. This chain links TRBV7-8 with TRBJ1-2; unclear D gene. This CDR3 is 12 amino acids long. Trimming shortened V by 2 bases and J by 7 bases, and 8 bases separated the two germline ends. Germline V gene lookup returns CDR1 SGHVS and CDR2 FQNEAQ.

The rearrangement links TRBV6-2 or TRBV6-3 to TRBJ1-4; D unclear. CDR3 length: 18 amino acids. V lost 0 bases and J lost 0, with 14 bases in between. Germline V gene sequence: CDR1 MNHEY, CDR2 SVGEGT. The CDR3 DNA reads as TGTGCCAGCAGTTACTCCGGCAGATCAGTTGCAACTAATGAAAAACTGTTTTTT. Its protein is CASSYSGRSVATNEKLFF.